A selection of T cell receptor beta chains follows, all from one sample in a study of T cell responses to AZD1222 COVID-19 vaccine. TCRdb's copy holds only in-frame clones and misses some; the assay was immunoSEQ multiplex PCR. The sample lists some 80,000 clones; roughly 86% were seen once. The sample was peripheral blood, taken on day 0 of AZD1222 vaccination. The receptors stem from an adult in good health. Each CDR3 is given with its conserved first and last residue. Fields, in order: J gene, D gene, V gene, clone size, CDR3 protein, CDR3 DNA. A D gene is named only where the DNA matches it firmly. Size values are once, few and many counts, or a class for expanded clones, and some rows have none.

TRBJ2-1,TRBD2,TRBV3-1/TRBV3-2,NA,CASSHLGGSYNEQFF,TGTGCCAGCAGCCATCTGGGAGGGTCCTACAATGAGCAGTTCTTC
TRBJ2-7,TRBD2,TRBV7-2,NA,CASSPRLAGVYEQYF,TGTGCCAGCAGCCCGAGACTAGCGGGAGTCTACGAGCAGTACTTC
TRBJ1-5,NA,TRBV11-3,NA,CASSLGGGPGENQPQHF,TGTGCCAGCAGCTTAGGAGGAGGGCCAGGCGAGAATCAGCCCCAGCATTTT
TRBJ2-4,TRBD1,TRBV10-1,NA,CASPTGSPGWKAKNIQYF,TGCGCCAGCCCGACAGGGAGTCCCGGATGGAAAGCCAAAAACATTCAGTACTTC
TRBJ2-3,NA,TRBV4-2,NA,CASSQSPDTDTQYF,TGTGCCAGCAGCCAATCGCCCGACACAGATACGCAGTATTTT
TRBJ1-2,NA,TRBV27,NA,CASSLSRGANYGYTF,TGTGCCAGCAGTTTATCGAGGGGAGCTAACTATGGCTACACCTTC
TRBJ2-5,NA,TRBV5-1,NA,CASTVGGQETQYF,TGCGCCAGCACTGTAGGAGGGCAAGAGACCCAGTACTTC
TRBJ2-3,TRBD2,TRBV6-5,NA,CASKTSGNSDTQYF,TGTGCCAGCAAAACTAGCGGGAATTCAGATACGCAGTATTTT
TRBJ2-3,TRBD2,TRBV4-2,once,CASSQQHGRGGTDTQYF,TGTGCCAGCAGCCAACAACACGGGCGGGGGGGCACAGATACGCAGTATTTT
TRBJ1-5,NA,TRBV19,NA,CASSRTSYSNQPQHF,TGTGCCAGTAGTCGGACTTCCTATAGCAATCAGCCCCAGCATTTT
TRBJ2-2,NA,TRBV2,NA,CASRTGRPFNGELFF,TGTGCCAGCAGGACAGGACGGCCGTTCAACGGGGAGCTGTTTTTT
TRBJ2-7,TRBD2,TRBV30,NA,CAWSVREVHEQYF,TGTGCCTGGAGTGTACGGGAGGTCCACGAGCAGTACTTC
TRBJ2-7,TRBD1,TRBV6-6,NA,CASNTPDRGVYEQYF,TGTGCCAGCAACACCCCAGACAGGGGGGTCTACGAGCAGTACTTC
TRBJ1-1,NA,TRBV24-1,NA,CATRRTHEAFF,TGTGCCACCAGGAGGACCCATGAAGCTTTCTTT
TRBJ2-5,NA,TRBV18,NA,CASSPTSGQETQYF,TGTGCCAGCTCTCCCACATCAGGTCAAGAGACCCAGTACTTC
TRBJ2-5,TRBD2,TRBV2,NA,CAHRDQGGILETQYF,TGTGCCCATAGGGACCAGGGAGGGATACTAGAGACCCAGTACTTC
TRBJ2-2,TRBD2,TRBV15,NA,CATRKTSANTGELFF,TGTGCCACCAGAAAAACTAGCGCGAACACCGGGGAGCTGTTTTTT
TRBJ1-1,NA,TRBV6-6,NA,CASSFRGSEAFF,TGTGCCAGCAGTTTCAGGGGATCCGAAGCTTTCTTT
TRBJ2-2,TRBD2,TRBV5-1,once,CASSLAGGITGELFF,TGCGCCAGCAGCTTAGCGGGGGGGATCACCGGGGAGCTGTTTTTT
TRBJ1-5,NA,TRBV10-1,few,CASSKGDDGDQPQHF,TGCGCCAGCAGTAAAGGGGACGACGGGGATCAGCCCCAGCATTTT
TRBJ1-5,NA,TRBV4-1,few,CASSQDQGQYGQPQHF,TGCGCCAGCAGCCAAGACCAGGGACAATATGGTCAGCCCCAGCATTTT
TRBJ1-1,NA,TRBV3-1/TRBV3-2,NA,CASSQGGHGEAFF,TGTGCCAGCAGCCAAGGTGGACACGGAGAAGCTTTCTTT